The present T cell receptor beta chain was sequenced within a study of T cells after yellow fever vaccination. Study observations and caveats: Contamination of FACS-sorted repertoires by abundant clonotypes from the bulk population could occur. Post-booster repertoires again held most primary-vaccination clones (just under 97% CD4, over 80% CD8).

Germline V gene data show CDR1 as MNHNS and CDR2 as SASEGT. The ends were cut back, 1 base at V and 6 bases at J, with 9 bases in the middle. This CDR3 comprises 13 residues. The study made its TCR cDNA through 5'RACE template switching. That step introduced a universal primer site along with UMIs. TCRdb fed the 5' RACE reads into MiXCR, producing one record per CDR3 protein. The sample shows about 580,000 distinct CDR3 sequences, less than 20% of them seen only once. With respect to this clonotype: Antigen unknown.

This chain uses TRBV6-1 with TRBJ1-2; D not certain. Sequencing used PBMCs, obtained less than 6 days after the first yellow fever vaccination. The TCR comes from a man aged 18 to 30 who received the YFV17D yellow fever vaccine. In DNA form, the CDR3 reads TGTGCCAGCAGTGAAGGGGCCGGGGATGGCTACACCTTC. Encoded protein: CASSEGAGDGYTF.